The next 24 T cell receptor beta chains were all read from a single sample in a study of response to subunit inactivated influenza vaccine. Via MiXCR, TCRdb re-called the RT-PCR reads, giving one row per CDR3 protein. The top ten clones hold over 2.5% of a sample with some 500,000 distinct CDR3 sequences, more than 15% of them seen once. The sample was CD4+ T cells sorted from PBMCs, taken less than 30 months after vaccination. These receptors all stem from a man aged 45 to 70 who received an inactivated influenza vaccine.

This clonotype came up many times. Here the CDR3 DNA reads TGTGCCAGCAGCTTATCGGCTAGCGGGAAGTACGAGCAGTACTTC. This translates into CASSLSASGKYEQYF. The V and J genes are TRBV7-3 and TRBJ2-7, with 9 bases identical to TRBD2. V shed 2 bases and J 4 bases; nucleotides not matched to a gene: 6. This CDR3 region has 15 residues. In germline, CDR1 is SGHTA, CDR2 FQGTGA.

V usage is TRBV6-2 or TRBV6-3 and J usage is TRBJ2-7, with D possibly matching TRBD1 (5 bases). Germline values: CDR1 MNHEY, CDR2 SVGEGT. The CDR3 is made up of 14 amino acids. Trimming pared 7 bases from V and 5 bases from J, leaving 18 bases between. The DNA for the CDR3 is TGTGCCAGCATGTTATCCCCCAGGGTCCACGAGCAGTACTTC. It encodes CASMLSPRVHEQYF.

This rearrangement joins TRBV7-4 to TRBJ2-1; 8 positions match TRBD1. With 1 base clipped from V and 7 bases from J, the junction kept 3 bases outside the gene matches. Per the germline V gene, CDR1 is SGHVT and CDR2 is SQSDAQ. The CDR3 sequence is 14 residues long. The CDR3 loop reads CASSLERTGNEQFF. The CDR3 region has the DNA TGTGCCAGCAGCTTAGAGCGGACAGGGAATGAGCAGTTCTTC.

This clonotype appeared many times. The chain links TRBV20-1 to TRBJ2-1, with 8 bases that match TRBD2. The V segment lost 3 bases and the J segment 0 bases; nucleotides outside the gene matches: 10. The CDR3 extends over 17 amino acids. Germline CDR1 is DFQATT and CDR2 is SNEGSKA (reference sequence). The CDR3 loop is CSASTSGEYSSYNEQFF. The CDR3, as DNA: TGCAGTGCTAGCACTAGCGGAGAATATAGCTCCTACAATGAGCAGTTCTTC.

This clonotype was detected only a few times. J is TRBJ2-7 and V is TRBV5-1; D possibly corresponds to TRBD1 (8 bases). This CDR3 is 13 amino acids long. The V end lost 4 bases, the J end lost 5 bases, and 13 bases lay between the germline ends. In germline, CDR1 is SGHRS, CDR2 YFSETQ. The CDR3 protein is CASSHRGGDEQYF. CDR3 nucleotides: TGCGCCAGCAGCCACAGGGGGGGGGACGAGCAGTACTTC. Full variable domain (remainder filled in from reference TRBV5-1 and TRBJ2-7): KAGVTQTPRYLIKTRGQQVTLSCSPISGHRSVSWYQQTPGQGLQFLFEYFSETQRNKGNFPGRFSGRQFSNSRSEMNVSTLELGDSALYLCASSHRGGDEQYFGPGTRLTVT.

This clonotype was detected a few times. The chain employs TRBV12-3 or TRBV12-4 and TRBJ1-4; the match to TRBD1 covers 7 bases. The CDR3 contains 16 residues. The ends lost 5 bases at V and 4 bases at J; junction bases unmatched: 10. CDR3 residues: CASSLLAGTVNEKLFF. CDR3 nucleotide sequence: TGTGCCAGCAGTCTTTTGGCCGGGACAGTTAATGAAAAACTGTTTTTT.

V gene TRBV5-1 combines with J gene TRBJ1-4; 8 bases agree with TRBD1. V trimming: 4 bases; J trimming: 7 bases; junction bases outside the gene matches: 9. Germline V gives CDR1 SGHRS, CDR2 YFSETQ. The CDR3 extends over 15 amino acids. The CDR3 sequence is CASSKGTGVSEKLFF. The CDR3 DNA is TGCGCCAGCAGCAAAGGGACAGGAGTTTCTGAAAAACTGTTTTTT.

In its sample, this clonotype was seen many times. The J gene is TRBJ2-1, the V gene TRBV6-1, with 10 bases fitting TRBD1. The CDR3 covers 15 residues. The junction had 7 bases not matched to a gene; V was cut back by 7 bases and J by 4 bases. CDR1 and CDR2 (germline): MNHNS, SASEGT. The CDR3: CASILDRGSYNEQFF. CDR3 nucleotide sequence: TGTGCCAGCATTCTGGACAGGGGGTCGTACAATGAGCAGTTCTTC.

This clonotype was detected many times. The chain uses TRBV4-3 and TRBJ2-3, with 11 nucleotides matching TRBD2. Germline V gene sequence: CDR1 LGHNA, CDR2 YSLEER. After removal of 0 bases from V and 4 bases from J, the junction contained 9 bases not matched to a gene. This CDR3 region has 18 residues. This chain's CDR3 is CASSQEISALAGADTQYF. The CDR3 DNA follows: TGCGCCAGCAGCCAAGAGATTTCGGCACTAGCGGGAGCAGATACGCAGTATTTT.

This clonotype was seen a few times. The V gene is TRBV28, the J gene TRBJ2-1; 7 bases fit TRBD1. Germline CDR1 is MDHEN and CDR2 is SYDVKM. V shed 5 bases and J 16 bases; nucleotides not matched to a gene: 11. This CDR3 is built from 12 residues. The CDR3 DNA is TGTGCCAGCAGTCCCCTGAGGGGGCTTCGATTCTTC. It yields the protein CASSPLRGLRFF.

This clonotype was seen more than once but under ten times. Here the CDR3 DNA reads TGCAGTGCTAGAGATCGGGTAGCGTACCAAGAGACCCAGTACTTC. Its translation is CSARDRVAYQETQYF. The chain uses TRBV20-1 and TRBJ2-5; tentatively, D is TRBD2 (5 bases). V lost 0 bases, J lost 0 bases, and 11 bases lay in between. There are 15 residues in the CDR3. Per germline, CDR1 DFQATT and CDR2 SNEGSKA (reference sequence).

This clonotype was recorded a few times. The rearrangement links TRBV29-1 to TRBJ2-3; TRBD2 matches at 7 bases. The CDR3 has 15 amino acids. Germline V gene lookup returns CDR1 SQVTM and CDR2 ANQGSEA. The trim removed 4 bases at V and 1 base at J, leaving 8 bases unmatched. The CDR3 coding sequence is TGCAGCGTTGTGCTTGGCGGGGGAGGCACAGATACGCAGTATTTT. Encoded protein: CSVVLGGGGTDTQYF.

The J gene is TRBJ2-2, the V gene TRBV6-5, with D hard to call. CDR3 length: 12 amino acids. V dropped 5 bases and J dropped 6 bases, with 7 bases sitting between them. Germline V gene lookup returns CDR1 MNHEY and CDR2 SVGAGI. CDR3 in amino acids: CASSVPPGELFF. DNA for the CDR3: TGTGCCAGCAGTGTACCCCCCGGGGAGCTGTTTTTT.

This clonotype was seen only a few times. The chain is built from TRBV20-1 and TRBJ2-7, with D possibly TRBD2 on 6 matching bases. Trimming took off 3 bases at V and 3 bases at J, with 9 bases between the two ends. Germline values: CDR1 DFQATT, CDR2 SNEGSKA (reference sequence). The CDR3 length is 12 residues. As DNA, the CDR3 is TGCAGTGCTAGCGGGAGAGGCTACGAGCAGTACTTC. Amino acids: CSASGRGYEQYF.

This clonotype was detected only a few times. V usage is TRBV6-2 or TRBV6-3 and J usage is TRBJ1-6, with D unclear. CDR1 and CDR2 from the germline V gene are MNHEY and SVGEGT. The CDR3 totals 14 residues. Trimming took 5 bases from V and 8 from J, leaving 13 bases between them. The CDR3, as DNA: TGTGCCAGCAGTCGGTGGGGAGGCGATTCACCCCTCCACTTT. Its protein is CASSRWGGDSPLHF.

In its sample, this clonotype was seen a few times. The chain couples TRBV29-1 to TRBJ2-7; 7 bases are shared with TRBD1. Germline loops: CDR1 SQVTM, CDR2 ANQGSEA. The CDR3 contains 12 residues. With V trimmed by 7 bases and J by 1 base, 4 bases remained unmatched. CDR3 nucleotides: TGCAGCGCTGAGGGACAGTCCTACGAGCAGTACTTC. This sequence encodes CSAEGQSYEQYF.

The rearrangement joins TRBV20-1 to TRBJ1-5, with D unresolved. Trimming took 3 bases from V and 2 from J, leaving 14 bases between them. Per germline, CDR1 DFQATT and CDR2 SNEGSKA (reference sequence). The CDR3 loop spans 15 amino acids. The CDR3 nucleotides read TGCAGTGCTAGGCTTCCGGGGTTTCGCAATCAGCCCCAGCATTTT. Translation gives CSARLPGFRNQPQHF.

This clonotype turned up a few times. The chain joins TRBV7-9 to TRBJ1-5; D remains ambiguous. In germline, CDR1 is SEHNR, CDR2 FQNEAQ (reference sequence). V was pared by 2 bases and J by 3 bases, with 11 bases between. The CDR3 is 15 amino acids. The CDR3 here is CASSLLGGNNQPQHF. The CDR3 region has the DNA TGTGCCAGCAGCTTACTCGGAGGGAACAATCAGCCCCAGCATTTT.

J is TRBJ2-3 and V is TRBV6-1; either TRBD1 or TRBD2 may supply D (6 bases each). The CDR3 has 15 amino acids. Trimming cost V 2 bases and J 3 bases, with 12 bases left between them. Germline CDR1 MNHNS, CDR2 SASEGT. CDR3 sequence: CASSEPAGTTDTQYF. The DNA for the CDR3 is TGTGCCAGCAGTGAACCGGCGGGGACAACAGATACGCAGTATTTT.

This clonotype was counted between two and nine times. The CDR3 here is CSASGGAKETQYF. Here the CDR3 DNA reads TGCAGTGCTAGTGGCGGAGCTAAAGAGACCCAGTACTTC. V and J are TRBV20-1 and TRBJ2-5; no definite D call. The CDR3 totals 13 residues. CDR1 and CDR2 from the germline V gene are DFQATT and SNEGSKA (reference sequence). The V gene lost 3 bases and the J gene lost 3 bases, with 11 bases spanning the gap.

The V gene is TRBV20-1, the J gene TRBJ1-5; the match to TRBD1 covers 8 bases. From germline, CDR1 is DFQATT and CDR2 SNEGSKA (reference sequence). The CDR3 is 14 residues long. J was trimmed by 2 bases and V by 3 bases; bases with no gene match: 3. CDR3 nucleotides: TGCAGTGCTAGGTTGGGACAGGGCAATCAGCCCCAGCATTTT. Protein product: CSARLGQGNQPQHF.

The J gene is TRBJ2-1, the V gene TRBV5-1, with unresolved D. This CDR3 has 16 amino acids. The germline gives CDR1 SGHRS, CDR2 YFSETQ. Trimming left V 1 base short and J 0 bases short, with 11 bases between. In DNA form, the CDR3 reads TGCGCCAGCAGCTTGAGTGCCAGGTACTCCTACAATGAGCAGTTCTTC. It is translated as CASSLSARYSYNEQFF.

For the CDR3, the DNA is TGTGCCAGCAGCTTAGGAGCCAGCGTAACAGATACGCAGTATTTT. Encoded protein: CASSLGASVTDTQYF. V is TRBV7-9 and J is TRBJ2-3; no definite D call. Germline V gene data show CDR1 as SEHNR and CDR2 as FQNEAQ (reference sequence). The V and J ends lost 1 base and 3 bases respectively, with 11 bases between them. CDR3 length: 15 residues.

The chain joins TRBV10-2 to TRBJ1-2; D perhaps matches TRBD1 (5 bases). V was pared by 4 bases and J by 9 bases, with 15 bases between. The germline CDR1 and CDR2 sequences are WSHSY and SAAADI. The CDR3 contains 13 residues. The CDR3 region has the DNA TGCGCCAGCAGTGGAGGGACGGGTACGAGCTACACCTTC. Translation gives CASSGGTGTSYTF.